Shown below are 2 T cell receptor beta chains from a single sample sequenced in a study of cytomegalovirus exposure and HLA in healthy donors. This PCR relied on a set of 60 Vbeta primers and 13 Jbeta primers. Using immunoSEQ multiplex PCR, the repertoire was profiled, and TCRdb retains in-frame clones only, with some absent. The sample has some 200,000 clones, 65% to 85% seen once; the top ten hold around 4%. Sequencing input: PBMCs. The receptors here all came from a man aged 45-65 years in good health and CMV-seronegative.

The chain has TRBV28 and TRBJ1-2; 8 positions match TRBD1. The CDR3 loop spans 13 amino acids. The V segment lost 6 bases and the J segment 8 bases; nucleotides outside the gene matches: 8. Germline V gene sequence: CDR1 MDHEN, CDR2 SYDVKM. The CDR3 nucleotides read TGTGCCAGCAGCGAAAGGGACAGGCGCGGCTACACCTTC. As protein: CASSERDRRGYTF.

The count of this clone is one. V and J are TRBV6-5 and TRBJ1-1; no clear D gene. Trimming pared 10 bases from V and 5 bases from J, leaving 8 bases between. Germline V lookup: CDR1 MNHEY, CDR2 SVGAGI. This CDR3 has 10 residues. This chain's CDR3 is CATHATEAFF. The CDR3 nucleotides are TGTGCCACCCACGCGACTGAAGCTTTCTTT.